Following are 10 T cell receptor beta chains from one sample sequenced in a study of blood T cell repertoires in COVID-19. TCRdb's table, derived via immunoSEQ multiplex PCR, lists solely in-frame clones and lacks some. The sample has 350,000 to 550,000 clones, over 75% seen once. The specimen was PBMCs or T cells enriched from blood (not recorded which). The receptors here all came from a man aged 25-45 years who had recovered from COVID-19.

V gene TRBV6-6 combines with J gene TRBJ2-7; 10 nucleotides agree with TRBD1. The ends lost 2 bases at V and 6 bases at J; junction bases unmatched: 10. CDR1 MNHNY and CDR2 SVGAGI come from the germline V gene (reference sequence). The CDR3 is made up of 16 amino acids. The CDR3 coding sequence is TGTGCCAGCAGTTACGCGACAGGGGGCGCCTATCCCGAGCAGTACTTC. It translates to CASSYATGGAYPEQYF.

This chain joins TRBV2 and TRBJ1-1; perhaps TRBD1 as D (5 bases). The CDR3 loop spans 16 amino acids. Trimming stripped 10 bases from V and 5 bases from J, with 26 bases between. Germline V CDR1 and CDR2: SNHLY, FYNNEI. CDR3 sequence: CATTRAGRLSGTEAFF. In DNA, the CDR3 is TGTGCCACCACTCGGGCAGGGAGGTTAAGTGGAACTGAAGCTTTCTTT.

This clone is a singleton in its sample. The chain has TRBV18 and TRBJ2-7, with TRBD1 matching 7 bases. This CDR3 is 14 amino acids long. V was pared by 3 bases and J by 3 bases, with 5 bases of the junction left unmatched. CDR1 is KGHSH, CDR2 LQKENI, per germline. The CDR3 DNA is TGTGCCAGCTCACCTACCCGGACAGGCTACGAGCAGTACTTC. Residues: CASSPTRTGYEQYF.

This chain joins TRBV5-1 and TRBJ1-3; D is unclear. The CDR3 contains 12 residues. Germline values: CDR1 SGHRS, CDR2 YFSETQ. V dropped 0 bases and J dropped 9 bases, with 7 bases sitting between them. For the CDR3, the DNA is TGCGCCAGCAGCTTGGATCTCTCCACCATATATTTT. Residues: CASSLDLSTIYF.

This clone came up once. V usage is TRBV9 and J usage is TRBJ2-2; 10 bases map to TRBD2. The V segment lost 0 bases and the J segment 6 bases; nucleotides outside the gene matches: 5. The V gene's germline CDR1 is SGDLS and CDR2 YYNGEE. CDR3 length: 16 amino acids. The CDR3 DNA is TGTGCCAGCAGCGTAGGGCTAGCGGGAGATGCCGGGGAGCTGTTTTTT. Its translation is CASSVGLAGDAGELFF.

The V gene is TRBV7-9, the J gene TRBJ2-2; D remains unclear. The length of the CDR3 is 11 residues. From germline, CDR1 is SEHNR and CDR2 FQNEAQ (reference sequence). Deletions cut 6 bases from V and 10 bases from J, with 9 bases between. This chain's CDR3 is CASRWAPELFF. In DNA form, the CDR3 reads TGTGCCAGCAGATGGGCACCGGAGCTGTTTTTT.

The chain carries TRBV9 and TRBJ1-1; TRBD1 matches 7 bases. The CDR3 contains 14 residues. With 5 bases clipped from V and 1 base from J, the junction kept 5 bases outside the gene matches. CDR1 is SGDLS, CDR2 YYNGEE, per germline. The DNA of the CDR3 is TGTGCCAGCAGACCCTCAGGGGGGAACACTGAAGCTTTCTTT. It yields the protein CASRPSGGNTEAFF.

The chain recombines TRBV2 with TRBJ1-2, with 11 bases lining up with TRBD1. Germline CDR1 SNHLY, CDR2 FYNNEI. Trimming took 6 bases from V and 8 from J; bases not matched to a gene: 2. This CDR3 comprises 12 residues. The CDR3 region is CASRDRGLGYTF. CDR3 bases: TGTGCCAGCAGGGACAGGGGGCTCGGCTACACCTTC.

This clone occurred once. V usage is TRBV5-4 and J usage is TRBJ2-7; TRBD1 agrees at 7 bases. CDR3 length equals 15 residues. The V segment lost 3 bases and the J segment 3 bases; nucleotides outside the gene matches: 9. Germline V gene data show CDR1 as SGHNT and CDR2 as YYREEE (reference sequence). Here the CDR3 reads CASSSGQVDLYEQYF. CDR3 nucleotide sequence: TGTGCCAGCAGCTCCGGACAGGTGGACCTCTACGAGCAGTACTTC. The variable domain in full, completed from reference TRBV5-4 and TRBJ2-7, reads ETGVTQSPTHLIKTRGQQVTLRCSSQSGHNTVSWYQQALGQGPQFIFQYYREEENGRGNFPPRFSGLQFPNYSSELNVNALELDDSALYLCASSSGQVDLYEQYFGPGTRLTVT.

V is TRBV28 and J is TRBJ1-1; a weak D match, TRBD1 (6 bases). The CDR3 sequence is 17 residues long. Per germline, CDR1 MDHEN and CDR2 SYDVKM. The V end lost 5 bases, the J end lost 0 bases, and 19 bases lay between the germline ends. CDR3 in DNA: TGTGCCAGCAGTCTCGGTTCGGGGGGCCTGATGAACACTGAAGCTTTCTTT. Translated, it gives CASSLGSGGLMNTEAFF.